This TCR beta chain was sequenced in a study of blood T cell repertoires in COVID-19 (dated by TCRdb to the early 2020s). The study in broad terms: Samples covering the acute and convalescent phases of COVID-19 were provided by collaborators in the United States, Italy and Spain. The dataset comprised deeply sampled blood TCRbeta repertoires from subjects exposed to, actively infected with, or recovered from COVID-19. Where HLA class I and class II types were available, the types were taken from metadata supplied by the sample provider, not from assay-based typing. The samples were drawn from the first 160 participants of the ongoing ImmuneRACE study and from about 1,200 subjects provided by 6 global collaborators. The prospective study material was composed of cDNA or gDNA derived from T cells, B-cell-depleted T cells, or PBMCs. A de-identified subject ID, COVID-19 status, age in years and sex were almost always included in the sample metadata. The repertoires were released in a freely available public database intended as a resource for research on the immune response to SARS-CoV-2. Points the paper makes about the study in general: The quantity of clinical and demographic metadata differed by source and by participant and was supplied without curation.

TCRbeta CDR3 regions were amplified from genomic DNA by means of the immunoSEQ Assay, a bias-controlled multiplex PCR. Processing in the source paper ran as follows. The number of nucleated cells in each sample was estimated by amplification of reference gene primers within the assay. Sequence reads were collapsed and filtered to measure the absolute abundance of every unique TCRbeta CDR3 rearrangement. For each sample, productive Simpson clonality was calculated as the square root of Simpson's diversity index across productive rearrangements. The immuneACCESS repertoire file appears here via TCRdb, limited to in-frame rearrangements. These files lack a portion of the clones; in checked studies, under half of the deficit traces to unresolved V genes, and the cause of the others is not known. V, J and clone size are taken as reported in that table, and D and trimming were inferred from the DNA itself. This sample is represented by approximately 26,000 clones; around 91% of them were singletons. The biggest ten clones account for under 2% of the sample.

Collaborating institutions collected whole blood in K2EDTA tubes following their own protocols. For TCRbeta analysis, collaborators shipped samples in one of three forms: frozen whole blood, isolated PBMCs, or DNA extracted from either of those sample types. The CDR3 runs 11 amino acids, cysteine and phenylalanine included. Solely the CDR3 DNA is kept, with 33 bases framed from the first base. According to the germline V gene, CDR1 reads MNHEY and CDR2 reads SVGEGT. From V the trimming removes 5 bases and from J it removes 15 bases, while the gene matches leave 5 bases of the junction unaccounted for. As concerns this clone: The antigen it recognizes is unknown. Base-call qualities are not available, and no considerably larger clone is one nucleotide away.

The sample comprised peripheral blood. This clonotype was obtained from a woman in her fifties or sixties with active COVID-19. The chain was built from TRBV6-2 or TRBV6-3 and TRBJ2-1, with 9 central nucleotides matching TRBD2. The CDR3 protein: CASSTGTSLFF. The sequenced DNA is TGTGCCAGCAGTACCGGGACTAGCCTGTTCTTC.